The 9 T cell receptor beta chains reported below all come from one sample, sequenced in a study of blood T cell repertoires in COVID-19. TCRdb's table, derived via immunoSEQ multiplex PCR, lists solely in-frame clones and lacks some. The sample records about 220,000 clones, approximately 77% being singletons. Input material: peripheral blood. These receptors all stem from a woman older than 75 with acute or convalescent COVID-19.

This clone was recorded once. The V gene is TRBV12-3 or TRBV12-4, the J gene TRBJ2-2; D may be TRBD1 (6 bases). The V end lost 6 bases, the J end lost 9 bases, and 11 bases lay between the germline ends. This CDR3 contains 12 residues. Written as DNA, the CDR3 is TGTGCCAGCAGAGTTACAGGGAGGGAGCTGTTTTTT. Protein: CASRVTGRELFF.

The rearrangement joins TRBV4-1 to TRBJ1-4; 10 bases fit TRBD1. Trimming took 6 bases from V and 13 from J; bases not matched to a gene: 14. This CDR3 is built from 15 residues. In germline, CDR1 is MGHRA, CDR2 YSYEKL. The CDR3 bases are TGCGCCAGCAGGGCCCCGGGACAGGGGTTCGGGGGACTGTTTTTT. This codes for CASRAPGQGFGGLFF.

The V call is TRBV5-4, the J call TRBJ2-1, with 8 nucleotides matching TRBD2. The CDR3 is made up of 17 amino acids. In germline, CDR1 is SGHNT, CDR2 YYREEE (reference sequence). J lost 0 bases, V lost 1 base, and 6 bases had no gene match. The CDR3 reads CASSLMVAGTSYNEQFF. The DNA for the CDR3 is TGTGCCAGCAGCTTGATGGTAGCGGGGACCTCCTACAATGAGCAGTTCTTC. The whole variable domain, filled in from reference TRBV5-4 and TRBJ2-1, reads ETGVTQSPTHLIKTRGQQVTLRCSSQSGHNTVSWYQQALGQGPQFIFQYYREEENGRGNFPPRFSGLQFPNYSSELNVNALELDDSALYLCASSLMVAGTSYNEQFFGPGTRLTVL.

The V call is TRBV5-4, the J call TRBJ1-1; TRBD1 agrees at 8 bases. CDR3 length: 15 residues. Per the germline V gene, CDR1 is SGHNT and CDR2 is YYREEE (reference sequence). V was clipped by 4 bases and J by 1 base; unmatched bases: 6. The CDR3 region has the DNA TGTGCCAGCAGCCTCGACAGGGGAGCGAACACTGAAGCTTTCTTT. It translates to CASSLDRGANTEAFF.

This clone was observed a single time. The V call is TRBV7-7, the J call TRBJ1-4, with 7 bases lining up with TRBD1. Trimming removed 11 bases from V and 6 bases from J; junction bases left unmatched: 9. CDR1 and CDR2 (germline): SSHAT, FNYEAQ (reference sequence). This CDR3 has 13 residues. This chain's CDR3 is CAVWDRKDEKLFF. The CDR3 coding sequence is TGTGCCGTGTGGGACAGAAAAGATGAAAAACTGTTTTTT.

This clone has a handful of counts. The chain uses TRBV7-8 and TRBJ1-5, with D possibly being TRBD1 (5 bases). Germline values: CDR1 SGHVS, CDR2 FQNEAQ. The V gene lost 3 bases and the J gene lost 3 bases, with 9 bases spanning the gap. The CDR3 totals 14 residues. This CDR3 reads CASSFRADNQPQHF. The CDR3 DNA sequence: TGTGCCAGCAGCTTCAGGGCCGACAATCAGCCCCAGCATTTT. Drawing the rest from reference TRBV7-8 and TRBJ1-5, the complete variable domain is GAGVSQSPRYKVAKRGQDVALRCDPISGHVSLFWYQQALGQGPEFLTYFQNEAQLDKSGLPSDRFFAERPEGSVSTLKIQRTQQEDSAVYLCASSFRADNQPQHFGDGTRLSIL.

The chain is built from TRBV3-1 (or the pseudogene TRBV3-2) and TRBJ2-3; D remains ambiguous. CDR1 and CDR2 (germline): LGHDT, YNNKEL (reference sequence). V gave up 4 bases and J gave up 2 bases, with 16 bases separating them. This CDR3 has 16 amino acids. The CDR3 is CASSLKTPRFTDTQYF. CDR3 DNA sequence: TGTGCCAGCAGCCTCAAGACACCCCGGTTCACAGATACGCAGTATTTT.

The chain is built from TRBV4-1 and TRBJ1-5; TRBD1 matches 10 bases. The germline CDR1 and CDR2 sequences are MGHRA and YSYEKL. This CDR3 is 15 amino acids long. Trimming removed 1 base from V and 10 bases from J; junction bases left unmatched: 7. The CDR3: CASSQVSTGGSPQHF. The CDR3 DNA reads TGCGCCAGCAGCCAAGTCTCGACAGGGGGCTCCCCCCAGCATTTT.

The CDR3 DNA is TGCGCCAGCAGCTCACAGGCAAACACTGAAGCTTTCTTT. It translates to CASSSQANTEAFF. The chain recombines TRBV5-1 with TRBJ1-1, with D possibly TRBD1 on 5 matching bases. CDR1 is SGHRS and CDR2 is YFSETQ in the germline V gene. The CDR3 sequence is 13 residues long. Between the trimmed V and J ends, which lost 3 bases and 2 bases, there was a span of 8 bases.